This T cell receptor (beta chain) emerged from a study of OX40 agonist ivuxolimab in advanced cancers. About the research overall: Hepatocellular carcinoma, melanoma, renal cell or head and neck cancer was diagnosed in the dose-escalation patients. Study-wide results and limits: CD4+ and CD8+ blood T cells expanded clonally by week 6 at 0.1 to 3.0 mg/kg.

The protocol was immunoSEQ multiplex PCR, while the TCRdb copy is restricted to in-frame clones and leaves out a portion. The sample has over 55,000 clones, 80% to 90% seen once. V trimming: 1 base; J trimming: 7 bases; junction bases outside the gene matches: 8. Looked up from germline, CDR1 is SGHRS and CDR2 is YFSETQ. The CDR3 consists of 16 residues. About this clone: No antigen is known for it.

Patients were excluded for autoimmune disease history or systemic immunosuppression. The chain links TRBV5-1 to TRBJ2-1, with 10 nucleotides matching TRBD2. This receptor was identified in an adult with an advanced solid tumor such as melanoma, head and neck, liver or kidney cancer. This specimen was CD4+ or CD8+ T cells sorted from blood, taken in a trial of the OX40 agonist ivuxolimab. This chain's CDR3 is CASSLSPSGSKNEQFF. The CDR3 bases are TGCGCCAGCAGCTTGTCGCCTAGCGGGAGTAAGAATGAGCAGTTCTTC.